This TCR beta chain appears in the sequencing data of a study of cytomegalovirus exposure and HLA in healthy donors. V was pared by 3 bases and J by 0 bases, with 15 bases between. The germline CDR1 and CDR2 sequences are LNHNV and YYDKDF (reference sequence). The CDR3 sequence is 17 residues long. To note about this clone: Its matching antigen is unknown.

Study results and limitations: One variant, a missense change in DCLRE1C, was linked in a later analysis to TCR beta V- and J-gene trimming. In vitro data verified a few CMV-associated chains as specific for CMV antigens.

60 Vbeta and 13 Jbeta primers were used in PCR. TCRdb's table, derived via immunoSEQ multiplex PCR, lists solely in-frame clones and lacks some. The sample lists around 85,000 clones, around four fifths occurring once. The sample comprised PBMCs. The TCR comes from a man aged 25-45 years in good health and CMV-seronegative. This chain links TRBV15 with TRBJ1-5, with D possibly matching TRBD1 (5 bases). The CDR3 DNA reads TGTGCCACCAGCAGGGCCCGGCGGGGGGGTAGCAATCAGCCCCAGCATTTT. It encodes CATSRARRGGSNQPQHF.